This TCR beta chain was identified in a study of T cell repertoires in cytomegalovirus infection. Across the whole study: It can be stated that public TCR beta signatures indicated CMV infection as well as a matching HLA type.

Study-wide points: The ex vivo response was dominated by HLA-C-restricted CMV-specific TCR beta clonotypes.

TCRdb reprocessed the reads via MiXCR and lists one record per CDR3 protein. This table has around 630,000 distinct CDR3 sequences, approximately 24% appearing once. On this clonotype itself: Its specificity is not known. A single base separates this from a much larger clone, so it may be a read error.

The sample comprised CD8+ T cells from PBMCs. This TCR came from a human donor in good health (CMV status not recorded). Some clones in this sample may be carry-over from other donors' samples.

CDR3 protein: CASSLGDTGANVLTF. In DNA form, the CDR3 reads TGTGCCAGCAGCTTAGGGGATACTGGGGCCAACGTCCTGACTTTC. The chain employs TRBV5-6 and TRBJ2-6, with D possibly TRBD1 on 5 matching bases. The CDR3 extends over 15 amino acids. Trimming left V 2 bases short and J 2 bases short, with 8 bases between. Germline CDR1 reads SGHDT; CDR2 reads YYEEEE.